What follows are 32 T cell receptor beta chains derived from one specimen sequenced in a study of shared clonotypes between healthy human individuals. Some clones are missing from TCRdb's copy, which holds only in-frame ones; the method was immunoSEQ multiplex PCR. This sample has millions of clones, with around nine tenths found just once. The sequenced sample was naive CD4+ T cells sorted from blood. As to subset: CD45RA+ positively selected. Receptor source: a young man in good health.

The J gene is TRBJ1-4, the V gene TRBV6-5, with unresolved D. Trimming cost V 0 bases and J 8 bases, with 13 bases left between them. This CDR3 has 15 residues. Germline CDR1 and CDR2: MNHEY and SVGAGI. DNA for the CDR3: TGTGCCAGCAGTTACTCGGAAGGCCCGGGCGAAAAACTGTTTTTT. It encodes CASSYSEGPGEKLFF.

This clone was counted once. The rearrangement links TRBV11-2 to TRBJ1-4; D uncertain. The germline gives CDR1 SGHAT, CDR2 FQNNGV. With 1 base removed from V and 0 bases from J, the gap between germline ends came to 6 bases. The CDR3 loop spans 15 amino acids. The CDR3: CASSLGQATNEKLFF. The CDR3 nucleotides are TGTGCCAGCAGCTTAGGGCAGGCAACTAATGAAAAACTGTTTTTT.

For the CDR3, the DNA is TGTGCCAGCAGCTTAAATATGGGGGGCGCCTACGAGCAGTACTTC. Protein sequence: CASSLNMGGAYEQYF. The rearrangement links TRBV7-2 to TRBJ2-7; D might be TRBD1 or TRBD2, each matching 6 bases. The CDR3 loop spans 15 amino acids. Looked up from germline, CDR1 is SGHTA and CDR2 is FQGNSA. Trimming shortened V by 2 bases and J by 2 bases, and 13 bases separated the two germline ends.

The chain combines TRBV6-1 with TRBJ2-3; possibly TRBD2 for D (6 bases). V dropped 2 bases and J dropped 4 bases, with 10 bases sitting between them. CDR3 size: 14 residues. Germline V gene data show CDR1 as MNHNS and CDR2 as SASEGT. CDR3 nucleotide sequence: TGTGCCAGCAGTGAAATAGGAGGGCCAGATACGCAGTATTTT. Translating it yields CASSEIGGPDTQYF.

J is TRBJ1-1 and V is TRBV7-8; no firm D call. V lost 2 bases and J lost 5, with 12 bases in between. The germline gives CDR1 SGHVS, CDR2 FQNEAQ. This CDR3 has 14 residues. The CDR3 nucleotides read TGTGCCAGCAGCTTAAAATCAGGTTTTACTGAAGCTTTCTTT. Protein: CASSLKSGFTEAFF.

With regard to this clone: Within the sample, other DNA sequences also encode this same CDR3. J is TRBJ2-7 and V is TRBV10-3; the D gene is possibly TRBD1 (5 bases). Germline assignment: CDR1 ENHRY and CDR2 SYGVKD. Trimming stripped 4 bases from V and 7 bases from J, with 8 bases between. The CDR3 runs 11 residues. CDR3 residues: CAISGQGEQYF. DNA for the CDR3: TGTGCCATCAGTGGCCAGGGTGAGCAGTACTTC.

For the CDR3, the DNA is TGCGCCAGCAAAATTCGAGACCAAGAGACCCAGTACTTC. Translating it yields CASKIRDQETQYF. This chain links TRBV5-1 with TRBJ2-5; D remains unclear. Germline CDR1 is SGHRS and CDR2 is YFSETQ. The CDR3 runs 13 residues. Trimming left V 6 bases short and J 0 bases short, with 9 bases between.

The chain employs TRBV6-1 and TRBJ1-4, with TRBD1 identical over 9 bases. Germline CDR1 and CDR2: MNHNS and SASEGT. CDR3 size: 15 residues. V lost 6 bases to trimming and J lost 5 bases; unmatched junction nucleotides: 7. In nucleotides, the CDR3 is TGTGCCAGCAGGTTAACCGGGACAGGGAATGAAAAACTGTTTTTT. Translating gives CASRLTGTGNEKLFF.

This chain connects TRBV10-2 to TRBJ2-7; the D gene is possibly TRBD2 (5 bases). The CDR3 runs to 15 residues. Germline V gene lookup returns CDR1 WSHSY and CDR2 SAAADI. Trimming stripped 3 bases from V and 0 bases from J, with 12 bases between. The DNA of the CDR3 is TGCGCCAGCAGTGATCCTGGAGGACCCTCCTACGAGCAGTACTTC. Translation: CASSDPGGPSYEQYF.

This clone turned up a few times. The chain carries TRBV28 and TRBJ2-7, with 7 bases identical to TRBD1. Germline CDR1 and CDR2: MDHEN and SYDVKM. The J segment lost 2 bases and the V segment lost 9 bases, leaving 7 bases of the junction unmatched. The CDR3 loop spans 13 amino acids. The CDR3 bases are TGTGCCAGTGGCCCACAGGGGCCCTACGAGCAGTACTTC. Translated, it gives CASGPQGPYEQYF.

Of note for this clone: The sample carries other DNA sequences with the same CDR3. CDR3 sequence reads: CASSLGLAGPTDTQYF. As DNA, the CDR3 is TGTGCCAGCAGCTTGGGACTAGCGGGGCCTACAGATACGCAGTATTTT. The rearrangement joins TRBV7-2 to TRBJ2-3; 13 bases agree with TRBD2. This CDR3 is built from 16 residues. V dropped 3 bases and J dropped 3; count of bases not matched to a gene: 3. Germline-derived CDR1 and CDR2 are SGHTA and FQGNSA.

The chain has TRBV5-1 and TRBJ2-2; 9 bases map to TRBD1. Germline V gene sequence: CDR1 SGHRS, CDR2 YFSETQ. V lost 0 bases and J lost 4; bases outside the gene matches: 1. The CDR3 sequence is 15 residues long. The CDR3 protein is CASSLVTGGTGELFF. The CDR3 DNA is TGCGCCAGCAGCTTGGTGACAGGGGGCACCGGGGAGCTGTTTTTT.

V and J are TRBV11-2 and TRBJ2-7, with D possibly being TRBD2 (6 bases). Deletions cut 0 bases from V and 2 bases from J, with 8 bases between. There are 14 residues in the CDR3. Germline values: CDR1 SGHAT, CDR2 FQNNGV. Here the CDR3 reads CASSLDWGAYEQYF. The CDR3 nucleotides read TGTGCCAGCAGCTTAGATTGGGGGGCCTACGAGCAGTACTTC.

This chain connects TRBV7-8 to TRBJ2-7, with 10 bases matching TRBD1. There are 16 residues in the CDR3. Germline V gene lookup returns CDR1 SGHVS and CDR2 FQNEAQ. Trimming removed 5 bases from V and 7 bases from J; junction bases left unmatched: 14. The CDR3 spells CASSTWDRGYLWEQYF. CDR3 sequence (DNA): TGTGCCAGCAGCACCTGGGACAGGGGATACCTTTGGGAGCAGTACTTC.

The chain uses TRBV19 and TRBJ2-5; TRBD1 agrees at 9 bases. Germline CDR1 and CDR2: LNHDA and SQIVND (reference sequence). With 6 bases clipped from V and 5 bases from J, the junction kept 7 bases outside the gene matches. The CDR3 sequence is 14 residues long. The CDR3 loop is CASSRRTGDETQYF. CDR3 nucleotides: TGTGCCAGTAGCAGGCGGACAGGGGACGAGACCCAGTACTTC.

Note on this clone: At the DNA level, this CDR3 is encoded by other sequences in the same sample as well. The V and J genes are TRBV19 and TRBJ1-2, with 7 positions matching TRBD1. CDR1 LNHDA and CDR2 SQIVND come from the germline V gene (reference sequence). V was pared by 5 bases and J by 7 bases, with 4 bases of the junction left unmatched. The CDR3 has 12 amino acids. CDR3 DNA sequence: TGTGCCAGTAGTGCCCAGGGGGGTGGCTACACCTTC. Translating it yields CASSAQGGGYTF.

The genes are TRBV2 and TRBJ2-3; possible D gene TRBD2, 5 bases. Trimming shortened V by 6 bases and J by 4 bases, and 8 bases separated the two germline ends. This CDR3 is 12 amino acids long. The germline gives CDR1 SNHLY, CDR2 FYNNEI. The CDR3 DNA sequence: TGTGCCAGCAGAGAGGGCGCAGATACGCAGTATTTT. Amino acids: CASREGADTQYF.

The chain employs TRBV30 and TRBJ1-5; D not certain. This CDR3 is 16 amino acids long. V was clipped by 0 bases and J by 1 base, with 13 bases between them. Germline CDR1 is GTSNPN and CDR2 is SVGIG (reference sequence). CDR3 protein: CAWSVAWPGSNQPQHF. CDR3 nucleotides: TGTGCCTGGAGTGTAGCCTGGCCTGGGAGCAATCAGCCCCAGCATTTT.

This clone was observed a single time. The chain combines TRBV4-3 with TRBJ2-5; 10 bases agree with TRBD2. Germline CDR1 LGHNA, CDR2 YSLEER. V was clipped by 5 bases and J by 3 bases; unmatched bases: 3. The CDR3 is 14 residues long. In DNA, the CDR3 is TGCGCCAGCAGCACCGGACTAGCGGAAGAGACCCAGTACTTC. It codes for CASSTGLAEETQYF.

This clone is a singleton in its sample. The CDR3 is CASSKDLSTDTQYF. For the CDR3, the DNA is TGCGCCAGCAGCAAGGACTTGTCCACAGATACGCAGTATTTT. This chain connects TRBV5-1 to TRBJ2-3, with D possibly matching TRBD2 (5 bases). Germline CDR1 reads SGHRS; CDR2 reads YFSETQ. V was shortened by 4 bases and J by 2 bases, with 11 bases between the two germline ends. The CDR3 is 14 residues long.

V is TRBV28 and J is TRBJ1-3; D gene ambiguous. From germline, CDR1 is MDHEN and CDR2 SYDVKM. The V end lost 7 bases, the J end lost 0 bases, and 16 bases lay between the germline ends. This CDR3 spans 16 amino acids. The CDR3 reads CASTPPDRNSGNTIYF. DNA of the CDR3: TGTGCCAGCACCCCCCCCGACCGGAACTCTGGAAACACCATATATTTT.

A single count supports this clone. For the CDR3, the DNA is TGTGCCAGCAGGGACCACAGGCAGACCCAGTACTTC. Translating it yields CASRDHRQTQYF. This rearrangement joins TRBV21-1 to TRBJ2-5; the DNA was not used to check the table's D call, TRBD1. TRBV21-1 is a listed pseudogene. This CDR3 spans 12 amino acids.

The chain employs TRBV7-6 and TRBJ1-6; 7 bases align to TRBD1. The CDR3 is 15 residues long. V was pared by 5 bases and J by 6 bases, with 7 bases of the junction left unmatched. Per germline, CDR1 SGHVS and CDR2 FNYEAQ. The CDR3 DNA reads as TGTGCCAGCAGCCCAGGGACAGTCTTTAATTCACCCCTCCACTTT. It encodes CASSPGTVFNSPLHF. The full variable domain, rest sourced from reference TRBV7-6 and TRBJ1-6, is GAGVSQSPRYKVTKRGQDVALRCDPISGHVSLYWYRQALGQGPEFLTYFNYEAQQDKSGLPNDRFSAERPEGSISTLTIQRTEQRDSAMYRCASSPGTVFNSPLHFGNGTRLTVT.

The V gene is TRBV2, the J gene TRBJ1-1, with 11 bases aligning to TRBD1. J lost 5 bases, V lost 6 bases, and 8 bases had no gene match. Germline CDR1 SNHLY, CDR2 FYNNEI. CDR3 length: 15 amino acids. Here the CDR3 reads CASRARTGGDTEAFF. DNA of the CDR3: TGTGCCAGCAGAGCCAGGACAGGGGGCGATACTGAAGCTTTCTTT.

This chain links TRBV5-4 with TRBJ2-3; D gene uncertain. The CDR3 is 11 residues long. CDR1 is SGHNT and CDR2 is YYREEE in the germline V gene (reference sequence). Trimming shortened V by 4 bases and J by 12 bases, and 12 bases separated the two germline ends. DNA for the CDR3: TGTGCCAGCAGCACCAGGACCTCCCAGTATTTT. As protein: CASSTRTSQYF.

V is TRBV10-1 and J is TRBJ2-5; TRBD2 aligns across 11 bases. The CDR3 sequence is 18 residues long. Germline lookup yields CDR1 WNHNN and CDR2 SYGVQD (reference sequence). V gave up 0 bases and J gave up 5 bases; unmatched junction bases: 11. The CDR3, as DNA: TGCGCCAGCAGTGAGTCGGGACTAGCGGCAGAATTGGAGGAGACCCAGTACTTC. It translates to CASSESGLAAELEETQYF.

CDR3 DNA sequence: TGTGCCAGCAGCTTAGTGGCACCGGGGGGTTACGAGCAGTACTTC. The encoded protein is CASSLVAPGGYEQYF. This chain connects TRBV7-2 to TRBJ2-7, with 7 bases aligning to TRBD2. There are 15 residues in the CDR3. Germline-derived CDR1 and CDR2 are SGHTA and FQGNSA. The junction had 7 bases not matched to a gene; V was cut back by 1 base and J by 4 bases.

V and J are TRBV10-3 and TRBJ2-7, with 7 bases fitting TRBD1. The CDR3 sequence is 15 residues long. The germline CDR1 and CDR2 sequences are ENHRY and SYGVKD. J lost 2 bases, V lost 0 bases, and 4 bases had no gene match. This chain's CDR3 is CAISESRTGTYEQYF. CDR3 DNA sequence: TGTGCCATCAGTGAGTCCCGGACAGGAACCTACGAGCAGTACTTC.

This chain links TRBV10-3 with TRBJ2-1; the match to TRBD2 covers 11 bases. The CDR3 contains 17 residues. The V and J ends lost 6 bases and 5 bases, in that order; junction bases with no gene match: 12. Germline values: CDR1 ENHRY, CDR2 SYGVKD. CDR3 sequence reads: CAISPVPGTSGNNEQFF. The CDR3 nucleotides are TGTGCCATCAGCCCCGTTCCCGGGACTAGCGGAAACAATGAGCAGTTCTTC.

The chain joins TRBV10-2 to TRBJ1-2; D gene uncertain. This CDR3 has 15 residues. From germline, CDR1 is WSHSY and CDR2 SAAADI. The V end was cut by 3 bases, the J end by 0 bases, with 11 bases between. CDR3 DNA sequence: TGCGCCAGCAGTGAAAGGCGCAAGGCTAACTATGGCTACACCTTC. This gives the protein CASSERRKANYGYTF.

The V call is TRBV5-1, the J call TRBJ2-5; TRBD2 matches at 10 bases. This CDR3 has 15 residues. The germline V gene has CDR1 SGHRS and CDR2 YFSETQ. J lost 4 bases, V lost 4 bases, and 7 bases had no gene match. The CDR3 nucleotides read TGCGCCAGCAGCATAGGGAGCGGGAGGGGAGAGACCCAGTACTTC. Its translation is CASSIGSGRGETQYF.

This clone was detected a few times. The chain couples TRBV6-6 to TRBJ1-5; D is perhaps TRBD1 (6 bases). V was shortened by 5 bases and J by 5 bases, with 10 bases between the two germline ends. CDR3 length: 13 amino acids. CDR1 and CDR2 from the germline V gene are MNHNY and SVGAGI (reference sequence). The CDR3 loop is CASSTDRDQPQHF. The CDR3 nucleotides read TGTGCCAGCAGTACGGACAGAGATCAGCCCCAGCATTTT.